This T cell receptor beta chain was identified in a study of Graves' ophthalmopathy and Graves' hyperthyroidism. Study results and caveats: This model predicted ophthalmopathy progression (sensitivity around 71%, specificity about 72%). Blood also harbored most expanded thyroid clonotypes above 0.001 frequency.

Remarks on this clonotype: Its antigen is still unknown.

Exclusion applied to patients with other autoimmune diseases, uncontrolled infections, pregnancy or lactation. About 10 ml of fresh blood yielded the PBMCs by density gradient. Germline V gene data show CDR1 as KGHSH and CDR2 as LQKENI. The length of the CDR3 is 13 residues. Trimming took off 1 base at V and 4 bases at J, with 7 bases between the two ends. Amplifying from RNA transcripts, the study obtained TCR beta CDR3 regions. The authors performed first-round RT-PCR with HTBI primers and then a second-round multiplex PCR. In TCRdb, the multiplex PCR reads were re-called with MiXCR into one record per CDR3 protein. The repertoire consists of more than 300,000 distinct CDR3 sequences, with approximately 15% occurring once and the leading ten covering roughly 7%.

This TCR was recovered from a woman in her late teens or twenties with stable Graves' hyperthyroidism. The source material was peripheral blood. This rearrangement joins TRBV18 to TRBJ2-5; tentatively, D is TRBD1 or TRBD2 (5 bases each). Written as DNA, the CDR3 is TGTGCCAGCTCACCACAGAGGGGAGAGACCCAGTACTTC. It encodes CASSPQRGETQYF.